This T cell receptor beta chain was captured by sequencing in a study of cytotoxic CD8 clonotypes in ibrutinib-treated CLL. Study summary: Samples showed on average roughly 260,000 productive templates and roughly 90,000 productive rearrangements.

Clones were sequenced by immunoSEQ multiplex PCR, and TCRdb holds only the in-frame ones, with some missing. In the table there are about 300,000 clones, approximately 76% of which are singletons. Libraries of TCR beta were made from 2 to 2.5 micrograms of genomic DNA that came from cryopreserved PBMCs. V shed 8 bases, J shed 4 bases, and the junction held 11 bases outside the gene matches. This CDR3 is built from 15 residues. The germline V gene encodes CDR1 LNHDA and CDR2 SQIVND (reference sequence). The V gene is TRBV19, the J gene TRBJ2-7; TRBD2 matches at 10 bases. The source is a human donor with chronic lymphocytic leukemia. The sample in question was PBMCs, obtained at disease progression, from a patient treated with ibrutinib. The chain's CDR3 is CASRMVAGGKYEQYF. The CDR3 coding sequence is TGTGCCAGTCGGATGGTAGCGGGGGGTAAATACGAGCAGTACTTC.